The 25 T cell receptor beta chains given below trace back to one sample, sequenced in a study of blood T cell repertoires in COVID-19. Libraries were prepared by immunoSEQ multiplex PCR; TCRdb keeps only in-frame clonotypes and omits some of them. The sample contains 150,000 to 200,000 clones, approximately 80% of which appear only once. Sequenced input: PBMCs or T cells enriched from blood (not recorded which). These TCRs come from a man aged 55 to 70 who had been exposed to COVID-19.

This clone has more than one count but fewer than ten. V and J are TRBV5-4 and TRBJ2-2; 7 positions agree with TRBD2. V dropped 4 bases and J dropped 8; count of bases not matched to a gene: 11. Per the germline V gene, CDR1 is SGHNT and CDR2 is YYREEE (reference sequence). The CDR3 spans 15 residues. The CDR3: CASSLTSVGGGELFF. The CDR3 DNA is TGTGCCAGCAGCCTTACTAGCGTCGGCGGGGGGGAGCTGTTTTTT.

This clone was seen only a few times. The rearrangement joins TRBV3-1 (or the pseudogene TRBV3-2) to TRBJ1-1; 9 bases match TRBD1. This CDR3 contains 14 residues. Germline CDR1 is LGHDT and CDR2 is YNNKEL (reference sequence). After removal of 3 bases from V and 8 bases from J, the junction contained 7 bases not matched to a gene. Here the CDR3 reads CASSQRQGGEEAFF. The CDR3 nucleotides read TGTGCCAGCAGCCAGAGACAGGGGGGAGAGGAAGCTTTCTTT.

This clone was counted a few times. V usage is TRBV7-9 and J usage is TRBJ1-5, with D possibly being TRBD1 (5 bases). This CDR3 comprises 14 residues. Germline loops: CDR1 SEHNR, CDR2 FQNEAQ (reference sequence). Trimming removed 5 bases at V and 4 bases at J, with 12 bases between. The CDR3, as DNA: TGTGCCAGCAGCCTAGACAGACTAAATCAGCCCCAGCATTTT. It codes for CASSLDRLNQPQHF.

V is TRBV28 and J is TRBJ1-3; 7 nucleotides align to TRBD1. V shed 6 bases, J shed 0 bases, and the junction held 5 bases outside the gene matches. Germline V CDR1 and CDR2: MDHEN, SYDVKM. The CDR3 contains 15 residues. The CDR3 spells CASRQGSHSGNTIYF. DNA of the CDR3: TGTGCCAGCAGACAGGGGTCTCACTCTGGAAACACCATATATTTT. Variable domain in full (rest from reference TRBV28 and TRBJ1-3): DVKVTQSSRYLVKRTGEKVFLECVQDMDHENMFWYRQDPGLGLRLIYFSYDVKMKEKGDIPEGYSVSREKKERFSLILESASTNQTSMYLCASRQGSHSGNTIYFGEGSWLTVV.

The chain joins TRBV7-8 to TRBJ2-5; a weak D match, TRBD2 (5 bases). Germline CDR1 SGHVS, CDR2 FQNEAQ. The CDR3 spans 15 residues. Trimming shortened V by 1 base and J by 3 bases, and 12 bases separated the two germline ends. The CDR3 sequence: CASSLELPREETQYF. The DNA for the CDR3 is TGTGCCAGCAGCTTAGAACTGCCGCGGGAAGAGACCCAGTACTTC.

The genes are TRBV19 and TRBJ2-1, with 9 nucleotides matching TRBD1. J was trimmed by 4 bases and V by 5 bases; bases with no gene match: 6. This CDR3 contains 15 residues. Per the germline V gene, CDR1 is LNHDA and CDR2 is SQIVND (reference sequence). Here the CDR3 reads CASSLDRGFYNEQFF. The CDR3 nucleotides are TGTGCCAGTAGTCTGGACAGGGGCTTTTACAATGAGCAGTTCTTC.

The chain couples TRBV21-1 to TRBJ1-2; TRBD1, the table's D call, was not compared with the DNA. TRBV21-1 is assigned pseudogene status. The CDR3 sequence is 20 residues long. This CDR3 reads CASSFRDHQGARERNYGYTF. The CDR3 DNA reads TGTGCCAGCAGCTTCCGAGACCATCAGGGGGCGCGGGAGAGAAACTATGGCTACACCTTC.

This chain joins TRBV11-2 and TRBJ2-1; TRBD1 might be the D (6 bases). From germline, CDR1 is SGHAT and CDR2 FQNNGV. Trimming shortened V by 4 bases and J by 6 bases, and 16 bases separated the two germline ends. CDR3 length: 15 amino acids. The CDR3 reads CASSSAGAVTNEQFF. DNA for the CDR3: TGTGCCAGCAGCTCGGCAGGGGCCGTGACCAATGAGCAGTTCTTC.

The V and J genes are TRBV11-2 and TRBJ2-3, with 11 bases aligning to TRBD2. This CDR3 contains 14 residues. Per germline, CDR1 SGHAT and CDR2 FQNNGV. V dropped 4 bases and J dropped 4; count of bases not matched to a gene: 1. CDR3 in DNA: TGTGCCAGCAGCTCTAGCGGGAGGCCAGATACGCAGTATTTT. Translating it yields CASSSSGRPDTQYF.

The chain recombines TRBV21-1 with TRBJ2-1; TRBD2, the table's D call, lacks a check against the DNA. TRBV21-1 is noted as a pseudogene. The CDR3 totals 21 residues. The CDR3 reads CARRLGTLGGLSFSSYNEQFF. CDR3 nucleotides: TGTGCCAGGAGACTGGGGACTCTTGGAGGTCTATCCTTTAGCTCCTACAATGAGCAGTTCTTC.

V and J are TRBV28 and TRBJ1-4; TRBD1 agrees at 7 bases. V gave up 1 base and J gave up 0 bases; unmatched junction bases: 8. CDR1 and CDR2 from the germline V gene are MDHEN and SYDVKM. This CDR3 is built from 18 residues. The CDR3 reads CASSLLGTVTSTNEKLFF. The CDR3, as DNA: TGTGCCAGCAGTTTATTGGGGACAGTCACTTCAACTAATGAAAAACTGTTTTTT.

The chain employs TRBV2 and TRBJ2-5, with 9 bases that match TRBD1. J gave up 4 bases and V 6 bases, and 21 bases lay outside the gene matches. Germline CDR1 SNHLY, CDR2 FYNNEI. There are 19 residues in the CDR3. CDR3 amino acids: CASSSPPGTGINQGETQYF. As DNA, the CDR3 is TGTGCCAGCAGCAGTCCGCCCGGGACAGGGATTAACCAGGGAGAGACCCAGTACTTC.

The rearrangement uses TRBV11-2 and TRBJ2-3; a possible D gene is TRBD1 (6 bases). Germline V gene lookup returns CDR1 SGHAT and CDR2 FQNNGV. This CDR3 region has 14 residues. V dropped 7 bases and J dropped 0 bases, with 11 bases sitting between them. The CDR3: CASKQGESTDTQYF. The CDR3 DNA follows: TGTGCCAGCAAACAGGGAGAAAGCACAGATACGCAGTATTTT. The whole variable domain, filled in from reference TRBV11-2 and TRBJ2-3, reads EAGVAQSPRYKIIEKRQSVAFWCNPISGHATLYWYQQILGQGPKLLIQFQNNGVVDDSQLPKDRFSAERLKGVDSTLKIQPAKLEDSAVYLCASKQGESTDTQYFGPGTRLTVL.

The chain combines TRBV5-4 with TRBJ2-1; D is ambiguous. V lost 1 base, J lost 9 bases, and 14 bases lay in between. Looked up from germline, CDR1 is SGHNT and CDR2 is YYREEE (reference sequence). The CDR3 length is 14 residues. In nucleotides, the CDR3 is TGTGCCAGCAGCTTGATGATAGGCGGCCGTGAGCAGTTCTTC. Residues: CASSLMIGGREQFF.

The chain has TRBV27 and TRBJ2-7; 12 bases fit TRBD2. Trimming cost V 5 bases and J 4 bases; bases outside gene matches: 9. CDR3 length: 16 residues. CDR1 and CDR2 (germline): MNHEY, SMNVEV (reference sequence). The CDR3 sequence: CASSVRLAGVTYEQYF. CDR3 sequence (DNA): TGTGCCAGCAGTGTCCGACTAGCGGGAGTCACGTACGAGCAGTACTTC.

This clone occurred a few times. This chain joins TRBV2 and TRBJ1-2; possible D gene TRBD1, 6 bases. This CDR3 has 11 amino acids. Germline loops: CDR1 SNHLY, CDR2 FYNNEI. The V and J ends lost 9 bases and 7 bases respectively, with 12 bases between them. CDR3 protein: CARYRETGYTF. CDR3 nucleotides: TGTGCCAGATACAGGGAGACTGGCTACACCTTC.

V is TRBV4-3 and J is TRBJ1-2; no clear D. The CDR3 loop spans 17 amino acids. Germline V gives CDR1 LGHNA, CDR2 YSLEER. V dropped 1 base and J dropped 2 bases, with 17 bases sitting between them. The DNA for the CDR3 is TGCGCCAGCAGCCAAGTCGGGAGCTTTGAAGGCAACTATGGCTACACCTTC. Its protein product is CASSQVGSFEGNYGYTF.

This clone was detected many times. This CDR3 reads CASRATGLSGNQPQHF. CDR3 nucleotide sequence: TGTGCCAGCAGAGCGACAGGTCTCAGCGGCAATCAGCCCCAGCATTTT. The rearrangement joins TRBV27 to TRBJ1-5, with D maybe TRBD1 (6 bases). Germline V gene sequence: CDR1 MNHEY, CDR2 SMNVEV (reference sequence). V was pared by 6 bases and J by 2 bases, with 17 bases between. CDR3 length: 16 amino acids.

In this sample, this clone turned up a few times. V gene TRBV5-6 combines with J gene TRBJ1-6, with unresolved D. Trimming pared 0 bases from V and 6 bases from J, leaving 16 bases between. CDR3 length equals 17 residues. CDR1 SGHDT and CDR2 YYEEEE come from the germline V gene. The CDR3 sequence: CASSLGELRLGNSPLHF. CDR3 bases: TGTGCCAGCAGCTTGGGGGAGTTACGGTTAGGTAATTCACCCCTCCACTTT.

The rearrangement joins TRBV28 to TRBJ2-7; 9 nucleotides agree with TRBD1. The J segment lost 5 bases and the V segment lost 3 bases, leaving 11 bases of the junction unmatched. Germline V lookup: CDR1 MDHEN, CDR2 SYDVKM. CDR3 length: 16 amino acids. CDR3 DNA: TGTGCCAGCAGTTTCCCGGGACAGGGTGGGTTAGACGAGCAGTACTTC. Translation: CASSFPGQGGLDEQYF.

The chain combines TRBV7-2 with TRBJ2-7; 11 bases fit TRBD2. The junction had 7 bases not matched to a gene; V was cut back by 3 bases and J by 6 bases. Germline V gives CDR1 SGHTA, CDR2 FQGNSA. The CDR3 has 15 residues. The CDR3 reads CASSFASGRSSEQYF. The DNA of the CDR3 is TGTGCCAGCAGCTTTGCTAGCGGGAGGAGCAGCGAGCAGTACTTC.

The chain carries TRBV5-8 and TRBJ2-7, with 7 bases that match TRBD1. Germline V gene lookup returns CDR1 SGHTS and CDR2 YDEGEE. CDR3 size: 15 residues. Losses at the gene ends were 4 bases for V and 4 bases for J; bases not matched to a gene: 11. CDR3 in amino acids: CASSRGDRGIYEQYF. The CDR3 coding sequence is TGTGCCAGCAGCCGAGGGGACAGAGGCATTTACGAGCAGTACTTC. Variable domain in full (rest from reference TRBV5-8 and TRBJ2-7): EAGVTQSPTHLIKTRGQQATLRCSPISGHTSVYWYQQALGLGLQFLLWYDEGEERNRGNFPPRFSGRQFPNYSSELNVNALELEDSALYLCASSRGDRGIYEQYFGPGTRLTVT.

This clone was seen a few times. The V call is TRBV2, the J call TRBJ1-4; D is possibly TRBD1 (6 bases). This CDR3 region has 14 residues. Germline CDR1 is SNHLY and CDR2 is FYNNEI. Trimming took 6 bases from V and 8 from J, leaving 16 bases between them. Here the CDR3 DNA reads TGTGCCAGCAGACAGGAAGACAGGTGGGAAAAACTGTTTTTT. This encodes CASRQEDRWEKLFF.

This clone was detected only once. The rearrangement links TRBV15 to TRBJ2-1; D possibly corresponds to TRBD1 (5 bases). From germline, CDR1 is LNHNV and CDR2 YYDKDF (reference sequence). This CDR3 has 13 amino acids. V dropped 0 bases and J dropped 8 bases, with 8 bases sitting between them. CDR3: CATSREWGDEQFF. CDR3 DNA: TGTGCCACCAGCAGAGAATGGGGCGATGAGCAGTTCTTC.

The chain couples TRBV28 to TRBJ1-5, with 10 bases lining up with TRBD1. CDR3 length equals 17 residues. Looked up from germline, CDR1 is MDHEN and CDR2 is SYDVKM. V shed 10 bases, J shed 6 bases, and the junction held 18 bases outside the gene matches. In DNA, the CDR3 is TGTGCCACCAACCCAAGGGGGACGGGACAGGGGCGTCAGCCCCAGCATTTT. Translated: CATNPRGTGQGRQPQHF. The variable domain in full, completed from reference TRBV28 and TRBJ1-5, reads DVKVTQSSRYLVKRTGEKVFLECVQDMDHENMFWYRQDPGLGLRLIYFSYDVKMKEKGDIPEGYSVSREKKERFSLILESASTNQTSMYLCATNPRGTGQGRQPQHFGDGTRLSIL.